This T cell receptor beta chain was sequenced for a study of CD8 T cells in ankylosing spondylitis. Notes on the study in general: Reports of some motif variants in reactive arthritis synovial fluid and blood predate this one. Significantly higher representation of disease-linked clones was reported for matched ankylosing spondylitis synovial fluid. Disease-linked clones bore a CD8+ phenotype and were relatively rare in peripheral blood. Within ankylosing spondylitis blood, a TCR beta motif made up of several highly homologous variants appeared to be characteristic.

Trimming left V 5 bases short and J 3 bases short, with 12 bases between. The CDR3 runs 14 residues. In germline, CDR1 is MNHNS, CDR2 SASEGT. This clonotype was detected ten times or more. Its antigen is still unknown. 5'-RACE, quantitative and with molecular barcodes, yielded the TCR beta libraries. In TCRdb, the 5' RACE reads were re-called with MiXCR into one record per CDR3 protein. Among more than 400,000 distinct CDR3 sequences listed, about 5.2% were seen once. This TCR was recovered from a male donor with ankylosing spondylitis. The rearrangement joins TRBV6-1 to TRBJ2-3; D is perhaps TRBD1 (6 bases). The sequencing input was blood, either unsorted or a sorted T cell fraction (not recorded which). DNA for the CDR3: TGTGCCAGCAGTACAATCCAGGGGACAGATACGCAGTATTTT. Protein: CASSTIQGTDTQYF.